This T cell receptor (beta chain) appears in the sequencing data of a study of CD8+ T cells in alopecia areata. Overall study findings and caveats: Patients shared TCRs less clearly than mice did, possibly for HLA-related reasons.

As for this clone: Its antigen is as yet unknown.

The CDR3 contains 14 residues. Germline V gene lookup returns CDR1 SQVTM and CDR2 ANQGSEA. V lost 7 bases to trimming and J lost 3 bases, with 16 bases between them. RNA extraction and reverse transcription yielded cDNA as sequencing template. This table comes from immunoSEQ multiplex PCR, and its TCRdb copy is limited to in-frame clones, with some not included. The sample shows a few hundred thousand clones, around two thirds of them seen only once. Specimen: CD4+ T cells sorted from blood, collected at week 0. This clonotype was sampled from a human donor with alopecia areata. This sequence joins TRBV29-1 and TRBJ1-5, with a possible D match to TRBD1 (6 bases). This CDR3 reads CSASGAGVNQPQHF. CDR3 bases: TGCAGCGCTTCGGGGGCAGGGGTCAATCAGCCCCAGCATTTT.